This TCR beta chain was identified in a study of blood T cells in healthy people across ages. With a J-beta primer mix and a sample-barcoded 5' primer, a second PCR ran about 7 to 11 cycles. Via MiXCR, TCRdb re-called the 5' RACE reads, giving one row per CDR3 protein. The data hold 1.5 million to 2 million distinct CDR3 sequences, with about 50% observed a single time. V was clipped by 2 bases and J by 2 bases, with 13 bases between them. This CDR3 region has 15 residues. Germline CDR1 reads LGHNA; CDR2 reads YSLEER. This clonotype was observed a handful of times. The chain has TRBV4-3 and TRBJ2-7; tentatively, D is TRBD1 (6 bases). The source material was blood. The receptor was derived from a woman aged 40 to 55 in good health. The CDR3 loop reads CASSQSNTGTYEQYF. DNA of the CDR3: TGCGCCAGCAGCCAATCAAATACAGGGACCTACGAGCAGTACTTC.